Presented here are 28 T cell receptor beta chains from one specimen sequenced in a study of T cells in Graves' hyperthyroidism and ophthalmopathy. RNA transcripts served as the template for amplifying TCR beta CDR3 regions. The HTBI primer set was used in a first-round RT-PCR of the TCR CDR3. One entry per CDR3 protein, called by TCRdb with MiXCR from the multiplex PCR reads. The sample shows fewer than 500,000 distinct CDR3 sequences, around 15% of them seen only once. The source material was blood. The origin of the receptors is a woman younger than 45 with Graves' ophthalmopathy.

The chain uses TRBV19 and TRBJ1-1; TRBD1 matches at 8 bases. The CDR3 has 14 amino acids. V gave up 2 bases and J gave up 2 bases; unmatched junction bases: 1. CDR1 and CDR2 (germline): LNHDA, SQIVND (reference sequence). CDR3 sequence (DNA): TGTGCCAGTAGTATACAGGGGGCTAACACTGAAGCTTTCTTT. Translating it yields CASSIQGANTEAFF. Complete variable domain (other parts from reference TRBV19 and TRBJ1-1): DGGITQSPKYLFRKEGQNVTLSCEQNLNHDAMYWYRQDPGQGLRLIYYSQIVNDFQKGDIAEGYSVSREKKESFPLTVTSAQKNPTAFYLCASSIQGANTEAFFGQGTRLTVV.

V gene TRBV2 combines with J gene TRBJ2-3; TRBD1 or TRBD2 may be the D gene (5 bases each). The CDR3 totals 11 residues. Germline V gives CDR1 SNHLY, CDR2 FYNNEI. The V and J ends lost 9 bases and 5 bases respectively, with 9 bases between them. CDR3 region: CASGGRDTQYF. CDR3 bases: TGTGCCAGTGGGGGAAGAGATACGCAGTATTTT.

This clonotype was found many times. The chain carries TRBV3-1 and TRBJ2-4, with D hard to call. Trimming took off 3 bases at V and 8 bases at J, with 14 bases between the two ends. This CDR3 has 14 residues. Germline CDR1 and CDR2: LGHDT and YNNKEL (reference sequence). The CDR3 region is CASSHGVTGDIQYF. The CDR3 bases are TGTGCCAGCAGCCATGGGGTAACGGGCGACATTCAGTACTTC.

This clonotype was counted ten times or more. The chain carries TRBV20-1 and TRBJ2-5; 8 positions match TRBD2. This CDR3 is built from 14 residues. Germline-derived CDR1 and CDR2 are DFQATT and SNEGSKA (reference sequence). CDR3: CTAGGGRGEETQYF. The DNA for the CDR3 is TGCACCGCAGGCGGGGGGAGAGGGGAAGAGACCCAGTACTTC.

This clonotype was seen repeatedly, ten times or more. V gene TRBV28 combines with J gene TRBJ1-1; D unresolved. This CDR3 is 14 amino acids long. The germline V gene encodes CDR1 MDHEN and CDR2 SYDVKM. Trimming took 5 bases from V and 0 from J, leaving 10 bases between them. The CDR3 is CASSPTVMNTEAFF. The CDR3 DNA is TGTGCCAGCAGTCCCACGGTAATGAACACTGAAGCTTTCTTT. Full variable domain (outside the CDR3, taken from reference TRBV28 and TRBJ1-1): DVKVTQSSRYLVKRTGEKVFLECVQDMDHENMFWYRQDPGLGLRLIYFSYDVKMKEKGDIPEGYSVSREKKERFSLILESASTNQTSMYLCASSPTVMNTEAFFGQGTRLTVV.

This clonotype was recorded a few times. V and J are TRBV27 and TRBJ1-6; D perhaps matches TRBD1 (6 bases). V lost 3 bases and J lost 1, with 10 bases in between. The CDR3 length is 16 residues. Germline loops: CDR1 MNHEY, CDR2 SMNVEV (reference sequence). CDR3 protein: CASSFEGVSYNSPLHF. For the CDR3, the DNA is TGTGCCAGCAGTTTTGAGGGGGTATCCTATAATTCACCCCTCCACTTT.

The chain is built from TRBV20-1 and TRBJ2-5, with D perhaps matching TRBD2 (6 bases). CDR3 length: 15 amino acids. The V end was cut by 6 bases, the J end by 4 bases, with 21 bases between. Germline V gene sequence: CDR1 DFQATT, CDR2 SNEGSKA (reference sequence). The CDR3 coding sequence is TGCAGTGCCCCCGGCGGGGCCTCCCTCCGAGAGACCCAGTACTTC. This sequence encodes CSAPGGASLRETQYF.

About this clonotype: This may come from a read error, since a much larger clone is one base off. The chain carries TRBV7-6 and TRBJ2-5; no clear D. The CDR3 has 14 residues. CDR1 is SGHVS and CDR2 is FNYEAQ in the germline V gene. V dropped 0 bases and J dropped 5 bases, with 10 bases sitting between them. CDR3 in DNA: TGTGCCAGCAGCTTAGCTCTGGGAAGGGAGACCCAGTACTTC. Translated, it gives CASSLALGRETQYF.

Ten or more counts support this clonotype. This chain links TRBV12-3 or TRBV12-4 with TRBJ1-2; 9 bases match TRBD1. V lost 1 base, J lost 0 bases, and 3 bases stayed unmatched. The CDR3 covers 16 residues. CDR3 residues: CASSLGGTGTNYGYTF. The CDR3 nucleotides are TGTGCCAGCAGTTTAGGTGGGACAGGGACTAACTATGGCTACACCTTC.

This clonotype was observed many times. CDR3 loop: CSARDSLELGPGGTAYEQYF. DNA of the CDR3: TGCAGTGCTAGAGATAGTTTAGAGTTGGGGCCGGGGGGGACAGCCTACGAGCAGTACTTC. The chain recombines TRBV20-1 with TRBJ2-7, with D possibly TRBD2 on 8 matching bases. V shed 0 bases and J shed 2 bases, with 29 bases lying between them. Germline V CDR1 and CDR2: DFQATT, SNEGSKA (reference sequence). The CDR3 consists of 20 residues.

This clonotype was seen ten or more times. The CDR3 here is CATRQGWNDEQYF. CDR3 sequence (DNA): TGTGCCACAAGACAGGGCTGGAATGACGAGCAGTACTTC. The chain employs TRBV2 and TRBJ2-7, with 7 nucleotides matching TRBD1. Germline loops: CDR1 SNHLY, CDR2 FYNNEI. The CDR3 loop spans 13 amino acids. V trimming: 10 bases; J trimming: 5 bases; junction bases outside the gene matches: 11.

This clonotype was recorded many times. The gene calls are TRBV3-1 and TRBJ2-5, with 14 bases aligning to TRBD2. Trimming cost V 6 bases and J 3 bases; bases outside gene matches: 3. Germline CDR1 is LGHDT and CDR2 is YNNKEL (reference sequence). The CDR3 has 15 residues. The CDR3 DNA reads TGTGCCAGCAGGACTAGCGGGGGGGCCGAAGAGACCCAGTACTTC. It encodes CASRTSGGAEETQYF.

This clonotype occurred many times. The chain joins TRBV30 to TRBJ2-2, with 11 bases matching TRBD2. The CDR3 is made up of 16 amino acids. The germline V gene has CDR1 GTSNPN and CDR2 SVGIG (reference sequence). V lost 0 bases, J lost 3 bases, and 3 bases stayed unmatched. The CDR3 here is CAWSVVAGGDTGELFF. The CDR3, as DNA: TGTGCCTGGAGTGTTGTAGCGGGGGGGGACACCGGGGAGCTGTTTTTT.

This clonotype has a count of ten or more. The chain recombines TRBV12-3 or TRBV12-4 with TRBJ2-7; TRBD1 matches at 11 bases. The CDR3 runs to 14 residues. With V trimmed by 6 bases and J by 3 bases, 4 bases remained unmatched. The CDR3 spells CASRGQGARYEQYF. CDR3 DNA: TGTGCCAGCAGAGGACAGGGGGCGCGCTACGAGCAGTACTTC.

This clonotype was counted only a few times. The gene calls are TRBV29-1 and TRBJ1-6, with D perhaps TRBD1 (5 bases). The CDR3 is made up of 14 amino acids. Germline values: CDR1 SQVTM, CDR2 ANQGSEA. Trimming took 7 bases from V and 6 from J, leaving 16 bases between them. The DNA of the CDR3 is TGCAGCGCCAGGTGGGGGGATGCTAATTCACCCCTCCACTTT. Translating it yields CSARWGDANSPLHF. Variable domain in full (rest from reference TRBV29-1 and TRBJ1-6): SAVISQKPSRDICQRGTSLTIQCQVDSQVTMMFWYRQQPGQSLTLIATANQGSEATYESGFVIDKFPISRPNLTFSTLTVSNMSPEDSSIYLCSARWGDANSPLHFGNGTRLTVT.

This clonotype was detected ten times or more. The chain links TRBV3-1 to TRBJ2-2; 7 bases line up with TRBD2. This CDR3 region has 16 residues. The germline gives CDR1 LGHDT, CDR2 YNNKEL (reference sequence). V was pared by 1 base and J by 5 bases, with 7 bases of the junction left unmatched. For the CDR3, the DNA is TGTGCCAGCAGCCAAGTTTTGGGGGGGAGAACCGGGGAGCTGTTTTTT. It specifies CASSQVLGGRTGELFF.

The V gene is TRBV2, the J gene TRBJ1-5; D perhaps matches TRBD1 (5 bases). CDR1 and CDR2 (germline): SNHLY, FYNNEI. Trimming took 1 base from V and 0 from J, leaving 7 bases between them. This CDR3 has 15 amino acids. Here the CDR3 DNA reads TGTGCCAGCAGTGAAGGACAGACTAGCAATCAGCCCCAGCATTTT. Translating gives CASSEGQTSNQPQHF. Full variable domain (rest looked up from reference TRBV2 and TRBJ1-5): EPEVTQTPSHQVTQMGQEVILRCVPISNHLYFYWYRQILGQKVEFLVSFYNNEISEKSEIFDDQFSVERPDGSNFTLKIRSTKLEDSAMYFCASSEGQTSNQPQHFGDGTRLSIL.

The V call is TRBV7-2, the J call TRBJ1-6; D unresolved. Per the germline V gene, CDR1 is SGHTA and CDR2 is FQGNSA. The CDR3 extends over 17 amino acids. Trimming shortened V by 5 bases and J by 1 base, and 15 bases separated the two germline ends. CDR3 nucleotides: TGTGCCAGCAGCCTCGGGGTCTTCCCATCCTATAATTCACCCCTCCACTTT. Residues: CASSLGVFPSYNSPLHF. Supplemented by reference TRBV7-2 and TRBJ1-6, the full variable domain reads GAGVSQSPSNKVTEKGKDVELRCDPISGHTALYWYRQSLGQGLEFLIYFQGNSAPDKSGLPSDRFSAERTGGSVSTLTIQRTQQEDSAVYLCASSLGVFPSYNSPLHFGNGTRLTVT.

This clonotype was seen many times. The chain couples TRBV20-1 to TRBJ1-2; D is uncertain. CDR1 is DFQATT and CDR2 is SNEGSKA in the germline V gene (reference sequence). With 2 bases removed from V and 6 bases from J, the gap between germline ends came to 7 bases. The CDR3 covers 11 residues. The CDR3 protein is CSARRGDGYTF. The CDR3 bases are TGCAGTGCTAGACGTGGGGATGGCTACACCTTC.

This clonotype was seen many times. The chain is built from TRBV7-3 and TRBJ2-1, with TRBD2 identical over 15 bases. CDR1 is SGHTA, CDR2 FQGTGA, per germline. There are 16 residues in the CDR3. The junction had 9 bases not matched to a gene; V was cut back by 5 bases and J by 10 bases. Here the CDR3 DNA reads TGTGCCAGCAGCCCGACGGGACTAGCGGGGGGAAGGGAGCAGTTCTTC. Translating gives CASSPTGLAGGREQFF.

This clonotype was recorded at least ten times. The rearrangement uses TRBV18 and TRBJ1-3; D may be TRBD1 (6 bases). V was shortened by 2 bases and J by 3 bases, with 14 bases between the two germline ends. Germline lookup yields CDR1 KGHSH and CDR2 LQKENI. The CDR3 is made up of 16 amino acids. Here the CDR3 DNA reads TGTGCCAGCTCACCAAACGTCGGAGGGGGTGGAAACACCATATATTTT. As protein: CASSPNVGGGGNTIYF.

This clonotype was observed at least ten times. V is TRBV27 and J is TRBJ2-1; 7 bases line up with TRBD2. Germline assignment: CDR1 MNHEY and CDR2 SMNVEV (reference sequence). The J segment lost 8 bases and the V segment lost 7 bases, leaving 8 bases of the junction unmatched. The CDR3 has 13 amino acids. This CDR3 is CASTRAGGDEQFF. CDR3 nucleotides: TGTGCCAGCACCCGGGCTGGGGGGGATGAGCAGTTCTTC.

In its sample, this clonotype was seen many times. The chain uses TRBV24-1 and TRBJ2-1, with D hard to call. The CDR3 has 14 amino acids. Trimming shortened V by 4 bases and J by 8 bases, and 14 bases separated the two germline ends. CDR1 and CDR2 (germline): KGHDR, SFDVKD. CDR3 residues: CATSEYPDGDEQFF. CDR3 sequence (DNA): TGTGCCACCAGTGAGTACCCTGATGGAGATGAGCAGTTCTTC.

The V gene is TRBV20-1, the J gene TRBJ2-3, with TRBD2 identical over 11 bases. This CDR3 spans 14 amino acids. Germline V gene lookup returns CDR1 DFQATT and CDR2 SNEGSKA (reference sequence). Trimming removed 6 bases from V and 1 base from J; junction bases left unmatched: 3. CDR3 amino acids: CSAQLAGGTDTQYF. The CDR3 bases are TGCAGTGCCCAACTAGCGGGGGGCACAGATACGCAGTATTTT.

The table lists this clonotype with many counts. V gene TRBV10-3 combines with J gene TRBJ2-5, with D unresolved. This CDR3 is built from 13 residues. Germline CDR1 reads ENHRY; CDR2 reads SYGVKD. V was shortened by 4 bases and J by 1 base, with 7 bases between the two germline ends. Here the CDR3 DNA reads TGTGCCATCAGTGTATGGCCCCAAGAGACCCAGTACTTC. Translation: CAISVWPQETQYF.

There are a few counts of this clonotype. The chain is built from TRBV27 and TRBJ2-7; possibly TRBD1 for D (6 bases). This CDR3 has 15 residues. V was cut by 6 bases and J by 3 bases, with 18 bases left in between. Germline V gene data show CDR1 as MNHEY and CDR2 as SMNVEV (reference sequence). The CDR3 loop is CASSPEGTLDYEQYF. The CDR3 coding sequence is TGTGCCAGCAGCCCAGAAGGGACATTAGACTACGAGCAGTACTTC.

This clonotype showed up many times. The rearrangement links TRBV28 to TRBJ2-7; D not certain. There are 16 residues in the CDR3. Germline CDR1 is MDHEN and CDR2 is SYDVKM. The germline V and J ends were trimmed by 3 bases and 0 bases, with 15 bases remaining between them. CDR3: CASSFNSVGRSYEQYF. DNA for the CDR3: TGTGCCAGCAGTTTCAATAGTGTCGGGCGCTCCTACGAGCAGTACTTC.

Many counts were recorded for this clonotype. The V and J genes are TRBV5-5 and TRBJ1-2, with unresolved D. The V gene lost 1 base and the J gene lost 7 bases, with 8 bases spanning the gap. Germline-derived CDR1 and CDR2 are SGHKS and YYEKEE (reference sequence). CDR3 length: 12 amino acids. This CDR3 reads CASSLPIGGYTF. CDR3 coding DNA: TGTGCCAGCAGCTTGCCCATCGGTGGCTACACCTTC.